The sequence of this T cell receptor (beta chain) was determined in a study of cytomegalovirus exposure and HLA in healthy donors. After removal of 8 bases from V and 9 bases from J, the junction contained 8 bases not matched to a gene. The CDR3 runs to 12 residues. Germline loops: CDR1 MDHEN, CDR2 SYDVKM. The method was immunoSEQ multiplex PCR; TCRdb's version includes in-frame clones alone and lacks a portion of them. The table shows 100,000 to 150,000 clones, with 94% occurring only once. The chain is built from TRBV28 and TRBJ1-1, with TRBD1 matching 8 bases. The receptor's source is a woman younger than 30 in good health and CMV-seronegative. Sequencing was performed on PBMCs. The CDR3 nucleotides read TGTGCCAGCCAGGTAGGCAGGGGGCAAGCTTTCTTT. Translation gives CASQVGRGQAFF.